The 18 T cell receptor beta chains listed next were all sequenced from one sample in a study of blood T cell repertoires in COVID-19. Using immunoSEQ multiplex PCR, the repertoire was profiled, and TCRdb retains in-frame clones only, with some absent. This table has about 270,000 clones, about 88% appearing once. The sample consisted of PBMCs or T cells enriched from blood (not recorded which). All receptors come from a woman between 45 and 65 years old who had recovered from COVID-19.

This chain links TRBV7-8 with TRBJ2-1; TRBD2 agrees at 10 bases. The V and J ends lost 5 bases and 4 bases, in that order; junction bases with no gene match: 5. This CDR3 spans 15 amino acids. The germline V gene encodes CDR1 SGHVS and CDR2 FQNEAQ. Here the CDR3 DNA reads TGTGCCAGCAGCGACGGACTAGCGGATTACAATGAGCAGTTCTTC. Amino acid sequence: CASSDGLADYNEQFF.

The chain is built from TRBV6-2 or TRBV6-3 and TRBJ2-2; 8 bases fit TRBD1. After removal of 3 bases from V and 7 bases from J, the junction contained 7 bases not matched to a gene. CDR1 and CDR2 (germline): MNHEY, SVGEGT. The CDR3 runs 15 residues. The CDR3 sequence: CASSYGQGAIGELFF. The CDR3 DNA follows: TGTGCCAGCAGTTATGGTCAGGGGGCAATCGGGGAGCTGTTTTTT.

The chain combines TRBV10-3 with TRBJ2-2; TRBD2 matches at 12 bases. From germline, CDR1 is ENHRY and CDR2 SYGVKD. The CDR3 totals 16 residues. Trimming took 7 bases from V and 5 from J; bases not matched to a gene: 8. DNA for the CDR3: TGTGCCATCAAACCGGGACTAGCGGGTGCAACCGGGGAGCTGTTTTTT. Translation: CAIKPGLAGATGELFF.

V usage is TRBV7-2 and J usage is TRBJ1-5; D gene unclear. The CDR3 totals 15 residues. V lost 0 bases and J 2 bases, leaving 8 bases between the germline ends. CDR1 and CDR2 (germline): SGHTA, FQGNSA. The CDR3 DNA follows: TGTGCCAGCAGCTTAGCGGCCGGGGGCAATCAGCCCCAGCATTTT. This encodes CASSLAAGGNQPQHF.

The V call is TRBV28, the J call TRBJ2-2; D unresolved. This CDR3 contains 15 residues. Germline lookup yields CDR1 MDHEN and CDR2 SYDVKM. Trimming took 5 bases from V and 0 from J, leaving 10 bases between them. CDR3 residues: CASSPLAANTGELFF. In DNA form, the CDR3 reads TGTGCCAGCAGTCCTCTGGCAGCGAACACCGGGGAGCTGTTTTTT.

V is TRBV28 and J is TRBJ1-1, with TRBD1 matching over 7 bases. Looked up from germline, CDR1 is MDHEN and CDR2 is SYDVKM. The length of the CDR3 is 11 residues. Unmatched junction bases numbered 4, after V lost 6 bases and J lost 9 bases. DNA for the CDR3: TGTGCCAGCAGACGACAGGGCCAAGCTTTCTTT. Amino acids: CASRRQGQAFF.

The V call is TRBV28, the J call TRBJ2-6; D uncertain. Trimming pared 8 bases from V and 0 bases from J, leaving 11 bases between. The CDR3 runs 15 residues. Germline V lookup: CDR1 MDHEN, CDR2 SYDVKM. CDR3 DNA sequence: TGTGCCAGCGCCGTACTGAGCTCTGGGGCCAACGTCCTGACTTTC. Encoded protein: CASAVLSSGANVLTF.

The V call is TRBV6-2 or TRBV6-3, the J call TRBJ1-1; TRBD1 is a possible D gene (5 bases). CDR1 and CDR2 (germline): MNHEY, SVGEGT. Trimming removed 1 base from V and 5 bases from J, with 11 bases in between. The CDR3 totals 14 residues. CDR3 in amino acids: CASSYLEGLTEAFF. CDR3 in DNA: TGTGCCAGCAGTTACTTGGAGGGGCTTACTGAAGCTTTCTTT.

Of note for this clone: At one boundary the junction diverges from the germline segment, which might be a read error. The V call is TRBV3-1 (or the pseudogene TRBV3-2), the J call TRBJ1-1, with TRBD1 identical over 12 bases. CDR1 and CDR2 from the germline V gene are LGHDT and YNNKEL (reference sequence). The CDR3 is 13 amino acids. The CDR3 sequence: CASSQSGTGGSLF. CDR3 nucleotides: TGTGCCAGCAGCCAATCCGGGACAGGGGGCTCCCTCTTT.

As DNA, the CDR3 is TGTGCCAGCAGCCCACAGGGGTCCGGGGAGCTGTTTTTT. This gives the protein CASSPQGSGELFF. This sequence joins TRBV7-3 and TRBJ2-2; 7 nucleotides line up with TRBD1. The germline V gene encodes CDR1 SGHTA and CDR2 FQGTGA. The V segment lost 5 bases and the J segment 6 bases; nucleotides outside the gene matches: 3. The CDR3 extends over 13 amino acids. The whole variable domain, filled in from reference TRBV7-3 and TRBJ2-2, reads GAGVSQTPSNKVTEKGKYVELRCDPISGHTALYWYRQSLGQGPEFLIYFQGTGAADDSGLPNDRFFAVRPEGSVSTLKIQRTERGDSAVYLCASSPQGSGELFFGEGSRLTVL.

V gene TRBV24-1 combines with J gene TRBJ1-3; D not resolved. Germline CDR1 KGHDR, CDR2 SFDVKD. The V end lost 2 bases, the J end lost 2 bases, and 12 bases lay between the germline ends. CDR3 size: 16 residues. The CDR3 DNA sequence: TGTGCCACCAGTGATTCCGCTCAAGCGACTGGAAACACCATATATTTT. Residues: CATSDSAQATGNTIYF.

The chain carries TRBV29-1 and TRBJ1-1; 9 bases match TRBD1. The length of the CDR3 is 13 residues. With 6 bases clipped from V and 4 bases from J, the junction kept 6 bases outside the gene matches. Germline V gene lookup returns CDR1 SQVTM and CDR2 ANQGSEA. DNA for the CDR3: TGCAGCGTAACAGGGGGCGCTTCCACTGAAGCTTTCTTT. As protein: CSVTGGASTEAFF.

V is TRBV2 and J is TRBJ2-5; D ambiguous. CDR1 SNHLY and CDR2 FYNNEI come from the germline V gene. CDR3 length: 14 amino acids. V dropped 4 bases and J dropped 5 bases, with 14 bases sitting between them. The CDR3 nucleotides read TGTGCCAGCAGTGTTGAGCCACGCGGTGAGACCCAGTACTTC. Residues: CASSVEPRGETQYF.

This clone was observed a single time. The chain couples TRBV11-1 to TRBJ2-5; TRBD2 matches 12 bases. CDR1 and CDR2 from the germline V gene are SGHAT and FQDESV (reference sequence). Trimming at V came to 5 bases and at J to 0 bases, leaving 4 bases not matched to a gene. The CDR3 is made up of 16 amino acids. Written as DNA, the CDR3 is TGTGCCAGCAGCGAGGGGACTAGCGGGTACCAAGAGACCCAGTACTTC. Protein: CASSEGTSGYQETQYF.

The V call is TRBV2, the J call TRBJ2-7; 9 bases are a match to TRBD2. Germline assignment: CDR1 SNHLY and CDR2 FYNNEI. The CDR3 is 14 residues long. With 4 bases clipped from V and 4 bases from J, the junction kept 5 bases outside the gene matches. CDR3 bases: TGTGCCAGCAGTGGACAGGGACTAGCTTACGAGCAGTACTTC. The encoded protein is CASSGQGLAYEQYF.

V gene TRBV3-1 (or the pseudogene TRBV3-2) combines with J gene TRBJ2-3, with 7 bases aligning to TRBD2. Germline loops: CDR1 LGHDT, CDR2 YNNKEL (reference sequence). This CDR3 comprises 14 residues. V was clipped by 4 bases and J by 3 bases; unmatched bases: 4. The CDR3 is CASSPYGGTDTQYF. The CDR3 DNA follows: TGTGCCAGCAGCCCCTACGGGGGGACAGATACGCAGTATTTT.

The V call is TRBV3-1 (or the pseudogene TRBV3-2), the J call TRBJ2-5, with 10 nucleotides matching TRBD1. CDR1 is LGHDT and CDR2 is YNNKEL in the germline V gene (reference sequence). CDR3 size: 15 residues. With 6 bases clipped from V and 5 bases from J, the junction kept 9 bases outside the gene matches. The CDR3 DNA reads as TGTGCCAGCAGACCGGGGACAGGGGCCCAGGAGACCCAGTACTTC. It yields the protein CASRPGTGAQETQYF.

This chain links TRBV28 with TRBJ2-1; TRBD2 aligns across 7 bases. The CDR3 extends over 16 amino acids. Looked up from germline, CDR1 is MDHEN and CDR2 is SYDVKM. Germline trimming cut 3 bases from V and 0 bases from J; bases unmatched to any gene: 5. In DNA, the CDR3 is TGTGCCAGCAGTTTCTTACTAGCGCACTCCTACAATGAGCAGTTCTTC. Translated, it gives CASSFLLAHSYNEQFF.